The 30 T cell receptor beta chains in this list originate from one sample, sequenced in a study of Tregs in tolerant kidney transplant recipients. Using immunoSEQ multiplex PCR, the repertoire was profiled, and TCRdb retains in-frame clones only, with some absent. This table holds about 87,000 clones, 90% to 95% found once. The source material was CD4+ T cells from blood, sampled before the transplant. The receptors were gathered from a human donor who received a combined kidney and bone marrow transplant.

The J gene is TRBJ1-2, the V gene TRBV6-5, with TRBD1 matching 8 bases. V lost 4 bases and J lost 6; bases outside the gene matches: 10. The CDR3 spans 15 residues. The germline V gene encodes CDR1 MNHEY and CDR2 SVGAGI. Here the CDR3 DNA reads TGTGCCAGCAGTTTTCGGAGACAGGGGCTTGATGGCTACACCTTC. This translates into CASSFRRQGLDGYTF.

The chain employs TRBV2 and TRBJ2-5; D is perhaps TRBD1 (5 bases). V lost 4 bases and J 3 bases, leaving 12 bases between the germline ends. The CDR3 consists of 14 residues. Germline-derived CDR1 and CDR2 are SNHLY and FYNNEI. The CDR3 here is CASSGMTVKETQYF. CDR3 nucleotide sequence: TGTGCCAGCAGTGGGATGACAGTTAAAGAGACCCAGTACTTC.

This clone is a singleton in its sample. This chain connects TRBV10-1 to TRBJ2-7; D remains ambiguous. CDR3 length equals 14 residues. Germline V gives CDR1 WNHNN, CDR2 SYGVQD (reference sequence). Trimming took off 8 bases at V and 2 bases at J, with 16 bases between the two ends. The CDR3: CASLRIPSTYEQYF. The CDR3 coding sequence is TGCGCCAGCCTCCGTATCCCTTCTACCTACGAGCAGTACTTC.

This clone has only one observation. The V gene is TRBV5-6, the J gene TRBJ2-7; D is uncertain. Trimming took 1 base from V and 1 from J, leaving 3 bases between them. Per the germline V gene, CDR1 is SGHDT and CDR2 is YYEEEE. The CDR3 loop spans 12 amino acids. In DNA form, the CDR3 reads TGTGCCAGCAGCTTGCTGTCCTACGAGCAGTACTTC. Its translation is CASSLLSYEQYF.

The CDR3 DNA reads as TGTGCCAGCAGCTTAAATAGCGGGAGGTCGGAGACCCAGTACTTC. It encodes CASSLNSGRSETQYF. This chain connects TRBV6-5 to TRBJ2-5; 10 bases agree with TRBD2. The CDR3 consists of 15 residues. CDR1 MNHEY and CDR2 SVGAGI come from the germline V gene. After removal of 6 bases from V and 5 bases from J, the junction contained 9 bases not matched to a gene.

The rearrangement links TRBV20-1 to TRBJ1-5; no clear D. V lost 3 bases, J lost 9 bases, and 9 bases lay in between. The CDR3 sequence is 11 residues long. Germline CDR1 DFQATT, CDR2 SNEGSKA (reference sequence). The chain's CDR3 is CSARGGGPQHF. The CDR3 DNA follows: TGCAGTGCTAGGGGAGGCGGGCCCCAGCATTTT.

This CDR3 is CASSLQPGGSYNEQFF. The CDR3 region has the DNA TGTGCCAGCAGTTTGCAACCAGGGGGCTCCTACAATGAGCAGTTCTTC. This rearrangement joins TRBV27 to TRBJ2-1; TRBD1 agrees at 7 bases. Germline V gives CDR1 MNHEY, CDR2 SMNVEV (reference sequence). This CDR3 region has 16 residues. The V gene end was trimmed by 3 bases and the J gene end by 0 bases; junction bases not matched to a gene: 5.

The rearrangement links TRBV14 to TRBJ2-1; perhaps TRBD2 as D (5 bases). V was pared by 4 bases and J by 0 bases, with 7 bases between. From germline, CDR1 is SGHDN and CDR2 FVKESK. This CDR3 spans 14 amino acids. The CDR3 DNA is TGTGCCAGCAGCCCTACTAGCTCCTACAATGAGCAGTTCTTC. The encoded protein is CASSPTSSYNEQFF. Full variable domain (rest looked up from reference TRBV14 and TRBJ2-1): EAGVTQFPSHSVIEKGQTVTLRCDPISGHDNLYWYRRVMGKEIKFLLHFVKESKQDESGMPNNRFLAERTGGTYSTLKVQPAELEDSGVYFCASSPTSSYNEQFFGPGTRLTVL.

The chain carries TRBV10-3 and TRBJ2-3; 9 nucleotides align to TRBD2. This CDR3 comprises 15 residues. Per germline, CDR1 ENHRY and CDR2 SYGVKD. With V trimmed by 3 bases and J by 1 base, 2 bases remained unmatched. As DNA, the CDR3 is TGTGCCATCAGTGAAGCGGGGGGTGGCACAGATACGCAGTATTTT. Translated, it gives CAISEAGGGTDTQYF.

The chain joins TRBV19 to TRBJ2-4, with TRBD2 as a possible D gene (5 bases). V gave up 8 bases and J gave up 1 base, with 12 bases separating them. Germline CDR1 LNHDA, CDR2 SQIVND (reference sequence). The CDR3 runs 14 residues. In DNA form, the CDR3 reads TGTGCCAGTGTCGGGATTGGGGCCAAAAACATTCAGTACTTC. Protein sequence: CASVGIGAKNIQYF.

This rearrangement joins TRBV5-4 to TRBJ2-7; D perhaps matches TRBD2 (5 bases). The CDR3 has 17 amino acids. The V end was cut by 2 bases, the J end by 3 bases, with 21 bases between. CDR1 SGHNT and CDR2 YYREEE come from the germline V gene (reference sequence). The CDR3 spells CASSFAVNGDLVYEQYF. The CDR3 nucleotides are TGTGCCAGCAGCTTTGCTGTCAACGGGGATTTGGTCTACGAGCAGTACTTC.

This clone was seen a handful of times. The chain has TRBV2 and TRBJ2-2; the D gene is possibly TRBD2 (5 bases). This CDR3 spans 14 amino acids. The germline V gene encodes CDR1 SNHLY and CDR2 FYNNEI. V was cut by 8 bases and J by 0 bases, with 10 bases left in between. Written as DNA, the CDR3 is TGTGCCAGCCGGCTAGCTTCGAACACCGGGGAGCTGTTTTTT. This gives the protein CASRLASNTGELFF.

The chain recombines TRBV7-2 with TRBJ2-1; tentatively, D is TRBD2 (6 bases). The ends were cut back, 2 bases at V and 7 bases at J, with 9 bases in the middle. In germline, CDR1 is SGHTA, CDR2 FQGNSA. This CDR3 spans 13 amino acids. The DNA of the CDR3 is TGTGCCAGCAGCTTAAGGACTACTAATGAGCAGTTCTTC. Encoded protein: CASSLRTTNEQFF.

J is TRBJ2-1 and V is TRBV9; D may be TRBD2 (6 bases). The length of the CDR3 is 16 residues. Germline V CDR1 and CDR2: SGDLS, YYNGEE. V was shortened by 4 bases and J by 4 bases, with 18 bases between the two germline ends. In DNA form, the CDR3 reads TGTGCCAGCAGCCCTCTCCCCGCGGGGTTATACAATGAGCAGTTCTTC. Its translation is CASSPLPAGLYNEQFF.

The chain recombines TRBV5-1 with TRBJ2-5; 12 bases agree with TRBD2. The trim removed 0 bases at V and 9 bases at J, leaving 15 bases unmatched. The CDR3 consists of 18 residues. Germline V gene data show CDR1 as SGHRS and CDR2 as YFSETQ. The CDR3 is CASSLARATSGSREAQYF. In DNA form, the CDR3 reads TGCGCCAGCAGCTTGGCGCGGGCGACTAGCGGGAGTCGGGAGGCCCAGTACTTC.

V and J are TRBV19 and TRBJ1-5; 7 nucleotides match TRBD1. Germline V gene sequence: CDR1 LNHDA, CDR2 SQIVND (reference sequence). CDR3 size: 18 residues. Trimming took 3 bases from V and 6 from J; bases not matched to a gene: 17. This chain's CDR3 is CASSIRSGGLSGGQPQHF. CDR3 DNA: TGTGCCAGTAGTATTAGGTCAGGGGGTCTCTCCGGTGGTCAGCCCCAGCATTTT.

The V call is TRBV18, the J call TRBJ2-2; D may be TRBD1 (6 bases). Germline CDR1 reads KGHSH; CDR2 reads LQKENI. The CDR3 has 18 amino acids. V dropped 1 base and J dropped 1 base, with 16 bases sitting between them. This chain's CDR3 is CASSPRALGQKNTGELFF. CDR3 bases: TGTGCCAGCTCACCACGGGCTTTGGGACAAAAGAACACCGGGGAGCTGTTTTTT.

The chain combines TRBV28 with TRBJ1-1; D unresolved. Trimming stripped 5 bases from V and 1 base from J, with 11 bases between. Germline V CDR1 and CDR2: MDHEN, SYDVKM. The CDR3 length is 14 residues. The CDR3 is CASSPWTENTEAFF. The CDR3 nucleotides read TGTGCCAGCAGTCCCTGGACTGAGAACACTGAAGCTTTCTTT.

V is TRBV19 and J is TRBJ1-5; the match to TRBD1 covers 8 bases. CDR3 length: 16 amino acids. V dropped 5 bases and J dropped 0; count of bases not matched to a gene: 6. CDR1 LNHDA and CDR2 SQIVND come from the germline V gene (reference sequence). The chain's CDR3 is CASSQDRVYSNQPQHF. CDR3 nucleotides: TGTGCCAGTAGTCAGGACAGGGTCTATAGCAATCAGCCCCAGCATTTT.

The V and J genes are TRBV5-4 and TRBJ2-5; TRBD1 matches 11 bases. The better agreement between TRBJ2-7 and the DNA end casts doubt on the J call. Germline V gives CDR1 SGHNT, CDR2 YYREEE (reference sequence). The length of the CDR3 is 13 residues. This chain's CDR3 is CASSKGQGDEQYF. CDR3 bases: TGTGCCAGCAGCAAGGGACAGGGGGACGAGCAGTACTTC.

The chain recombines TRBV6-6 with TRBJ2-5, with unresolved D. The V gene lost 1 base and the J gene lost 2 bases, with 8 bases spanning the gap. The CDR3 is 14 residues long. Germline assignment: CDR1 MNHNY and CDR2 SVGAGI (reference sequence). CDR3 amino acids: CASSYLTVQETQYF. CDR3 coding DNA: TGTGCCAGCAGTTACTTAACGGTACAAGAGACCCAGTACTTC.

This clone was found once. The rearrangement joins TRBV6-5 to TRBJ2-5; TRBD2 agrees at 7 bases. This CDR3 contains 15 residues. With V trimmed by 5 bases and J by 5 bases, 11 bases remained unmatched. Looked up from germline, CDR1 is MNHEY and CDR2 is SVGAGI. Written as DNA, the CDR3 is TGTGCCAGCAGTGCCGCACTAGCGACGGTGGAGACCCAGTACTTC. Protein sequence: CASSAALATVETQYF.

The rearrangement links TRBV5-1 to TRBJ2-1, with TRBD2 as a possible D gene (8 bases). The CDR3 contains 14 residues. The V gene lost 7 bases and the J gene lost 3 bases, with 14 bases spanning the gap. CDR1 and CDR2 (germline): SGHRS, YFSETQ. The CDR3 nucleotides read TGCGCCAGCGAGGGGGCGGGAGGCTACAATGAGCAGTTCTTC. This translates into CASEGAGGYNEQFF.

This sequence joins TRBV18 and TRBJ2-7; 11 nucleotides agree with TRBD1. CDR3 length: 14 amino acids. Per the germline V gene, CDR1 is KGHSH and CDR2 is LQKENI. Trimming took 5 bases from V and 5 from J; bases not matched to a gene: 5. For the CDR3, the DNA is TGTGCCAGCTCAAGGACAGGGGGCGATCACGAGCAGTACTTC. It is translated as CASSRTGGDHEQYF.

This clone was found a few times. The CDR3 DNA sequence: TGTGCCAGCAGTGAGTCGGGACAGGTCAATCAGCCCCAGCATTTT. Its protein is CASSESGQVNQPQHF. The chain combines TRBV6-1 with TRBJ1-5; TRBD1 matches at 8 bases. CDR3 length: 15 residues. The junction had 4 bases not matched to a gene; V was cut back by 3 bases and J by 3 bases. The germline gives CDR1 MNHNS, CDR2 SASEGT.

V usage is TRBV18 and J usage is TRBJ2-1; no firm D call. The V end lost 3 bases, the J end lost 4 bases, and 4 bases lay between the germline ends. Germline V gene lookup returns CDR1 KGHSH and CDR2 LQKENI. The CDR3 length is 12 residues. DNA for the CDR3: TGTGCCAGCTCACCGCAGTACAATGAGCAGTTCTTC. This translates into CASSPQYNEQFF.

The genes are TRBV7-3 and TRBJ2-1, with 14 bases identical to TRBD2. This CDR3 has 17 amino acids. V lost 4 bases and J lost 6; bases outside the gene matches: 8. Germline V lookup: CDR1 SGHTA, CDR2 FQGTGA. The CDR3 is CASSSMGTSGGLNEQFF. CDR3 in DNA: TGTGCCAGCAGCTCGATGGGGACTAGCGGGGGACTCAATGAGCAGTTCTTC.

This chain links TRBV19 with TRBJ1-2; a weak D match, TRBD1 (5 bases). Trimming shortened V by 1 base and J by 2 bases, and 23 bases separated the two germline ends. The CDR3 is 19 amino acids. Germline V gene sequence: CDR1 LNHDA, CDR2 SQIVND (reference sequence). CDR3 region: CASSIGYGGSMDLNYGYTF. The CDR3 bases are TGTGCCAGTAGTATAGGCTACGGGGGGTCAATGGACCTAAACTATGGCTACACCTTC.

This clone was seen once. The chain couples TRBV18 to TRBJ1-2, with D perhaps matching TRBD1 (6 bases). The ends were cut back, 3 bases at V and 5 bases at J, with 13 bases in the middle. The CDR3 is 14 residues long. Germline V gives CDR1 KGHSH, CDR2 LQKENI. The CDR3: CASSPPGTNYGYTF. The CDR3 DNA reads as TGTGCCAGCTCACCGCCCGGGACAAATTATGGCTACACCTTC.

This chain joins TRBV7-3 and TRBJ2-1, with TRBD2 matching 8 bases. V trimming: 5 bases; J trimming: 0 bases; junction bases outside the gene matches: 6. The CDR3 sequence is 16 residues long. The germline V gene has CDR1 SGHTA and CDR2 FQGTGA. The CDR3: CASSRSGGSSYNEQFF. The CDR3 DNA is TGTGCCAGCAGCCGCTCGGGGGGGAGCTCCTACAATGAGCAGTTCTTC.